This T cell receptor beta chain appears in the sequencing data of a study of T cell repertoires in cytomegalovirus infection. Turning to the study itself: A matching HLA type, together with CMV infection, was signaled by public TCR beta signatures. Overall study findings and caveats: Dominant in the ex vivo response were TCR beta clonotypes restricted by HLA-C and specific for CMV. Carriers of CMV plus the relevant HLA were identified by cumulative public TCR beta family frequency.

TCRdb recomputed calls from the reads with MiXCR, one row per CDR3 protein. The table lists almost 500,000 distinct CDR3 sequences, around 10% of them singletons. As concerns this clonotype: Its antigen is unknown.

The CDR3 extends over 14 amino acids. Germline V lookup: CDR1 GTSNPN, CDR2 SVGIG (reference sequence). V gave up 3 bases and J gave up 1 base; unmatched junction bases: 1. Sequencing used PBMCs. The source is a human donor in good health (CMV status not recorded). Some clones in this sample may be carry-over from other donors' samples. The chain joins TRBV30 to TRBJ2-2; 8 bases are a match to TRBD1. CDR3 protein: CAWRGQGNTGELFF. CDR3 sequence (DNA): TGTGCCTGGAGAGGACAGGGGAACACCGGGGAGCTGTTTTTT.